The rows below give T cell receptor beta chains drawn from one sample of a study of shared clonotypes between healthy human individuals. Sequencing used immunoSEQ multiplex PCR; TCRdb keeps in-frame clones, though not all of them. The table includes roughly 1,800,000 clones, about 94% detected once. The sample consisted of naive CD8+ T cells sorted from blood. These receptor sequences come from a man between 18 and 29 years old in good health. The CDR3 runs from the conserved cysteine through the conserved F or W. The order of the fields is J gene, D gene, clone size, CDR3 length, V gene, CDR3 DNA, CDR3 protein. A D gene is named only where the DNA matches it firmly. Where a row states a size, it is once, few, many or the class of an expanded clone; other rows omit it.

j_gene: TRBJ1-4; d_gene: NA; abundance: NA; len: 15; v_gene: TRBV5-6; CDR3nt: TGTGCCAGCAGCTACTCGACAGCAACTAATGAAAAACTGTTTTTT; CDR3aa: CASSYSTATNEKLFF
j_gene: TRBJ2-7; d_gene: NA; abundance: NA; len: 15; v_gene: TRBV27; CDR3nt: TGTGCCAGCAGTTTCGCCGGGGGCGGGGGCTACGAGCAGTACTTC; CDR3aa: CASSFAGGGGYEQYF
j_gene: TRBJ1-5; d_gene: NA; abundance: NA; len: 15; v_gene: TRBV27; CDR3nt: TGTGCCAGCAGTTGGGGGGCGGGAAGCAATCAGCCCCAGCATTTT; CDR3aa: CASSWGAGSNQPQHF
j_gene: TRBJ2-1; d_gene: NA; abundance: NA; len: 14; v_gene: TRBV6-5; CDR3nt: TGTGCCAGCAGTTACCGCGGCTCGTACAATGAGCAGTTCTTC; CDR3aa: CASSYRGSYNEQFF
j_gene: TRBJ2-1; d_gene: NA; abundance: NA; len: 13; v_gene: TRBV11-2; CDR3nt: TGTGCCAGCAGCTCCTTACGGTTGGGCGAGCAGTTCTTC; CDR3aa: CASSSLRLGEQFF
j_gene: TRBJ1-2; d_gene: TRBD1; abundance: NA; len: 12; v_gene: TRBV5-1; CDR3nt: TGCGCCAGCAGCGGGGACAGGGCTGGCTACACCTTC; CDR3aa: CASSGDRAGYTF
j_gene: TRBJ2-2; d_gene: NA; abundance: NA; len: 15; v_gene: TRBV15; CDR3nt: TGTGCCACCAGCAGAGATTCAGGGCTAACCGGGGAGCTGTTTTTT; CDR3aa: CATSRDSGLTGELFF
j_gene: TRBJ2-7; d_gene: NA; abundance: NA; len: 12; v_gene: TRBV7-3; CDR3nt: TGTGCCAGCAGCTTTGGGGACACCGAGCAGTACTTC; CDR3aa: CASSFGDTEQYF
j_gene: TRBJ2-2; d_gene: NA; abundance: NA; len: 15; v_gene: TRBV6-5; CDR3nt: TGTGCCAGCAGTTACCAGATCGCGAACACCGGGGAGCTGTTTTTT; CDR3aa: CASSYQIANTGELFF
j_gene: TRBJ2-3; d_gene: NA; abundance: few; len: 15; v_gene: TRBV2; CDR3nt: TGTGCCAGCAGTGACCCCGACAAACACACAGATACGCAGTATTTT; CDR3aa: CASSDPDKHTDTQYF
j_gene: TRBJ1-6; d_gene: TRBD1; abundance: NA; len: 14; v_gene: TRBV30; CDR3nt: TGTGCCTGGAGTGTAGGGACAGGGTATTCACCCCTCCACTTT; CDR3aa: CAWSVGTGYSPLHF
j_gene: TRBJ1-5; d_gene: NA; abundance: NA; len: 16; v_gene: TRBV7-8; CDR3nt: TGTGCCAGCAGCTTAGTCGGGGGAGACGGCAATCAGCCCCAGCATTTT; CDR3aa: CASSLVGGDGNQPQHF
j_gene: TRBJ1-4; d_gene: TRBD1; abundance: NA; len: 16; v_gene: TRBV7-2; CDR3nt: TGTGCCAGCAGCCTTGACCTCGACAGGGATCATGAAAAACTGTTTTTT; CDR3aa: CASSLDLDRDHEKLFF
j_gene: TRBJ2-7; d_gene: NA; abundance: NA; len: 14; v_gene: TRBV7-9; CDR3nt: TGTGCCAGCAGCTTATCGGGACGGCCTTACGAGCAGTACTTC; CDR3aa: CASSLSGRPYEQYF
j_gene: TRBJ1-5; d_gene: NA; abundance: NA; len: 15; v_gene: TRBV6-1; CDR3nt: TGTGCCAGCAGCCTAAATGTGGGAAGCAATCAGCCCCAGCATTTT; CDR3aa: CASSLNVGSNQPQHF
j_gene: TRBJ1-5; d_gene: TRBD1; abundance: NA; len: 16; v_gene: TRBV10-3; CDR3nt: TGTGCCATCAGTGAGTCGTGGGACAGTAGCAATCAGCCCCAGCATTTT; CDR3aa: CAISESWDSSNQPQHF
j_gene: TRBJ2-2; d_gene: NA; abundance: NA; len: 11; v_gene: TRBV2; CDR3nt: TGTGCCGCGACAGAGACCGGGGAGCTGTTTTTT; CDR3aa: CAATETGELFF
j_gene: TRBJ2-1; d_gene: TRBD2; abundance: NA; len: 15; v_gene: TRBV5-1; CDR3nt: TGCGCCAGCAGCTTGAGCAGCGGGGGCTACAATGAGCAGTTCTTC; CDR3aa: CASSLSSGGYNEQFF
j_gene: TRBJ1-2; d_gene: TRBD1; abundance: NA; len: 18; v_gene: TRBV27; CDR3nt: TGTGCCAGCAGTTTTAACCCCCCTCTACAGGGGATAGACTATGGCTACACCTTC; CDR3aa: CASSFNPPLQGIDYGYTF
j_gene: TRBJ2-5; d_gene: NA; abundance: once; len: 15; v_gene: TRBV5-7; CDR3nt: TGTGCCAGCAGCTTGGCCAAGATTGGGGAAGAGACCCAGTACTTC; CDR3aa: CASSLAKIGEETQYF
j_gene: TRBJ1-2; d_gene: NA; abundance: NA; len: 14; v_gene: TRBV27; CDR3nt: TGTGCCAGCAAAGTCTCGACAGAAGGAAGGGGCTACACCTTC; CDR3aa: CASKVSTEGRGYTF
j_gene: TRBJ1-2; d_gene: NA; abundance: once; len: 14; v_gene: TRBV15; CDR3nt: TGTGCCACCAGCCGCTCAATCGTAAACTATGGCTACACCTTC; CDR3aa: CATSRSIVNYGYTF
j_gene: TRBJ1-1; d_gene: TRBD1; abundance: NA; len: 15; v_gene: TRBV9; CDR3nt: TGTGCCAGCAGCGTAGCTGGGACAGGGGGCACTGAAGCTTTCTTT; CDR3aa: CASSVAGTGGTEAFF
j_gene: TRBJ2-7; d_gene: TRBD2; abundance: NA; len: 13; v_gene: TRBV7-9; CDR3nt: TGTGCCAGCAGCCACGGGACTACCTACGAGCAGTACTTC; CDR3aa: CASSHGTTYEQYF
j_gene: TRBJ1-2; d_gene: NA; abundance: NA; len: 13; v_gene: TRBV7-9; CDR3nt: TGTGCCAGCAGCTTGGGCGTGGGCTATGGCTACACCTTC; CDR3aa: CASSLGVGYGYTF
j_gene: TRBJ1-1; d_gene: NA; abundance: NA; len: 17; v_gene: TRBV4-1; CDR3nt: TGCGCCAGCAGCCACCCCCCGCGAACAGGAACGAACACTGAAGCTTTCTTT; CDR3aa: CASSHPPRTGTNTEAFF
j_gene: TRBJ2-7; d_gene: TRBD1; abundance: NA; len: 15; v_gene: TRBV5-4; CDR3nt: TGTGCCAGCAGCGGAACCGGGACAGCCTCCTACGAGCAGTACTTC; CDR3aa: CASSGTGTASYEQYF
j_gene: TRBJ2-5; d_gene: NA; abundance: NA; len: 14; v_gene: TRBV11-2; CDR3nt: TGTGCCAGCAGCTTAGCAGCCACTCAAGAGACCCAGTACTTC; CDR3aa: CASSLAATQETQYF
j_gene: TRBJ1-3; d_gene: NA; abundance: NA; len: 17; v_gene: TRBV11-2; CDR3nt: TGTGCCAGCAGCTTATTTGCAGGGACAATCTCTGGAAACACCATATATTTT; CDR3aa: CASSLFAGTISGNTIYF
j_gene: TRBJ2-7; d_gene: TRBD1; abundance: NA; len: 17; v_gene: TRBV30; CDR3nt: TGTGCCTGGAGTGACACCCCGGGACAGGCCATTACCTACGAGCAGTACTTC; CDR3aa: CAWSDTPGQAITYEQYF
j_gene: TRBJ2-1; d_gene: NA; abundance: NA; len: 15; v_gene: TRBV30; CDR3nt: TGTGCCTGGAGCGTGGCCTCGAGCTCCTACAATGAGCAGTTCTTC; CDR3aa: CAWSVASSSYNEQFF
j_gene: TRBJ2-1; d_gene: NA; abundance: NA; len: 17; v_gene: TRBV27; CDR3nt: TGTGCCAGCAGTTTATCGCCCGGGCACAGCTCCTACAATGAGCAGTTCTTC; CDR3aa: CASSLSPGHSSYNEQFF
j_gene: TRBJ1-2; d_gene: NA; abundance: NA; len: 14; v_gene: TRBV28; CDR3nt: TGTGCCAGCAGTACCCGGACGGTGTCGGAAGGCTACACCTTC; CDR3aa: CASSTRTVSEGYTF
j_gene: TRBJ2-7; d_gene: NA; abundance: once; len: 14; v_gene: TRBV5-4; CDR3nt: TGTGCCAGCAGCACCGGACGGGCTGGGGACGAGCAGTACTTC; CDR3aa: CASSTGRAGDEQYF
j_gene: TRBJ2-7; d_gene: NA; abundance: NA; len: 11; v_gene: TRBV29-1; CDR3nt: TGCAGCGTTATGTCTGTTGGTGAGCAGTACTTC; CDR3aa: CSVMSVGEQYF
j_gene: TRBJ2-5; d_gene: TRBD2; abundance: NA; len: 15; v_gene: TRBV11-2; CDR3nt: TGTGCCAGCAGCTTAGGTGCGGGAGTGGAGGAGACCCAGTACTTC; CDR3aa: CASSLGAGVEETQYF
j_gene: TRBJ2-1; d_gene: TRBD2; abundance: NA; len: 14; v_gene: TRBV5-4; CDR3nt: TGTGCCAGCAGCTTAGGCGGGGGGCTGGGTGAGCAGTTCTTC; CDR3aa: CASSLGGGLGEQFF
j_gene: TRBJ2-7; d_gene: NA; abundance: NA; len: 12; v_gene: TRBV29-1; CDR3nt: TGCAGCGCGAGCACCGGGTTCCACGAGCAGTACTTC; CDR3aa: CSASTGFHEQYF
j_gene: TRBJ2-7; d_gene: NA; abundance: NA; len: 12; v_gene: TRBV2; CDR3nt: TGTGCCTCAAGAGACAGGACCTACGAGCAGTACTTC; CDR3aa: CASRDRTYEQYF
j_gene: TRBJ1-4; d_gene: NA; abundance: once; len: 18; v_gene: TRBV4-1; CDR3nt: TGCGCCAGCAGCCAAGATGCGGGGGCGAGAGCAACTAATGAAAAACTGTTTTTT; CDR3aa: CASSQDAGARATNEKLFF
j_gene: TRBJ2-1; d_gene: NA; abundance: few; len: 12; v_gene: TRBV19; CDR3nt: TGTGCCAGCCGAGGAGGGTACAATGAGCAGTTCTTC; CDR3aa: CASRGGYNEQFF
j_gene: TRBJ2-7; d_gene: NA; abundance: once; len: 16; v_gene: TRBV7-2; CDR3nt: TGTGCCAGCAGCTCCGGGGGTCGGCGGGGCGTCTACGAGCAGTACTTC; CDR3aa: CASSSGGRRGVYEQYF
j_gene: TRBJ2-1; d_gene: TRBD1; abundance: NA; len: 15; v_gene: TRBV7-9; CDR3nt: TGTGCCAGCAGCCGTCCCGGACAGGGGTACAATGAGCAGTTCTTC; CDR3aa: CASSRPGQGYNEQFF
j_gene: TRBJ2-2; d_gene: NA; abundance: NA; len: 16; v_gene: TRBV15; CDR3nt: TGTGCCACCAGCGCCCGGGGCAGGGACGGAACCGGGGAGCTGTTTTTT; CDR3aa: CATSARGRDGTGELFF
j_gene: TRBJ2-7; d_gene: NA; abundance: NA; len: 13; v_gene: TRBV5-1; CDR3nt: TGCGCCAGCAGCTGGACCCCGGGCTACGAGCAGTACTTC; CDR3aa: CASSWTPGYEQYF
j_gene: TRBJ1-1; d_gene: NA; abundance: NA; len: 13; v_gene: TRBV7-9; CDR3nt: TGTGCCAGCAGCCCACGACAGGCCCTTGAAGCTTTCTTT; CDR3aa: CASSPRQALEAFF
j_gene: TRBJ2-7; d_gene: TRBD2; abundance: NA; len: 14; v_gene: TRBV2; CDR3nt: TGTGCCAGCAGTGACCAGGGCGGGGGATTCGAGCAGTACTTC; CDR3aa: CASSDQGGGFEQYF
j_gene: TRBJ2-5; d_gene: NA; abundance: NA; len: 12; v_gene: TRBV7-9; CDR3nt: TGTGGTTCGCAAAATGGACTGGAGACCCAGTACTTC; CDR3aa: CGSQNGLETQYF
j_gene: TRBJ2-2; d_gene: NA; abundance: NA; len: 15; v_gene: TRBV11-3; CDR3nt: TGTGCCAGCAGCTTTACGGGACTTCATGCGGGGGAGCTGTTTTTT; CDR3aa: CASSFTGLHAGELFF
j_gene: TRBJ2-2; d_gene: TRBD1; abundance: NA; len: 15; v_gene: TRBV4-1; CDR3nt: TGCGCCAGCAGCTTACAGGGGGGGAACACCGGGGAGCTGTTTTTT; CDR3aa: CASSLQGGNTGELFF
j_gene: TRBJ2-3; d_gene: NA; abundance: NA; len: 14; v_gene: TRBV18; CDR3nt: TGTGCCAGCGCCTTCACCTCTAGCACAGATACGCAGTATTTT; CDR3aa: CASAFTSSTDTQYF
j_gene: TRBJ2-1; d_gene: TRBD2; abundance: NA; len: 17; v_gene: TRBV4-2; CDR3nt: TGTGCCAGCAGCCAAGAAGCGCTAGCGGGGGCCGGGAATGAGCAGTTCTTC; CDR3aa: CASSQEALAGAGNEQFF
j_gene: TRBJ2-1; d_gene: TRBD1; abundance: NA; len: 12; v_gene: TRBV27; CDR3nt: TGTGCCAGCCGGACAGGGCCCAATGAGCAGTTCTTC; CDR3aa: CASRTGPNEQFF
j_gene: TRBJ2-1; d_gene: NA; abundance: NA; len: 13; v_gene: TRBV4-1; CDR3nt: TGCGCCAGCAGCAAAGATCGAGGGACTGAGCAGTTCTTC; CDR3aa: CASSKDRGTEQFF
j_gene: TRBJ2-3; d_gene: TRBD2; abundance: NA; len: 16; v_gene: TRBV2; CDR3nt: TGTGCCAGCAGTGAATGGCTAGCGGGGGGCACAGATACGCAGTATTTT; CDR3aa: CASSEWLAGGTDTQYF